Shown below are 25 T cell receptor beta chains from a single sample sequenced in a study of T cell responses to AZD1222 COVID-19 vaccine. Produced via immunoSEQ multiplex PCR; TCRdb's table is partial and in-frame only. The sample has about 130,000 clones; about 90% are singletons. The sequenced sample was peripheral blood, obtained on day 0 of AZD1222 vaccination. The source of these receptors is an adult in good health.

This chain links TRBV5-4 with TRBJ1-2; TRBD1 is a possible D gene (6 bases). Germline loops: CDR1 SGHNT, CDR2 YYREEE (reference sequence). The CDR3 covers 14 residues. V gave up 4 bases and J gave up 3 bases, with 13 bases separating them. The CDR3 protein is CASSRTVMDYGYTF. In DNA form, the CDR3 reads TGTGCCAGCAGCCGGACAGTTATGGACTATGGCTACACCTTC. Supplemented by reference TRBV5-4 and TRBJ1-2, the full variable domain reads ETGVTQSPTHLIKTRGQQVTLRCSSQSGHNTVSWYQQALGQGPQFIFQYYREEENGRGNFPPRFSGLQFPNYSSELNVNALELDDSALYLCASSRTVMDYGYTFGSGTRLTVV.

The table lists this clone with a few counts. The CDR3 DNA reads as TGTGCCAGCAGCTCCCGAGATGGCCCAGATACGCAGTATTTT. Translated: CASSSRDGPDTQYF. V gene TRBV5-4 combines with J gene TRBJ2-3; D uncertain. The CDR3 runs to 14 residues. Trimming removed 3 bases from V and 4 bases from J, with 12 bases in between. Looked up from germline, CDR1 is SGHNT and CDR2 is YYREEE (reference sequence).

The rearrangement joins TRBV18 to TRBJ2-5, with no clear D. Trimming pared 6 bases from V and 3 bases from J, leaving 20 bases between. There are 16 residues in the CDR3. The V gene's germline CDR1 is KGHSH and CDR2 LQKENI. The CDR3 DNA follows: TGTGCCAGCTCCTGGGCAAAAGGAATAAGGGAAGAGACCCAGTACTTC. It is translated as CASSWAKGIREETQYF.

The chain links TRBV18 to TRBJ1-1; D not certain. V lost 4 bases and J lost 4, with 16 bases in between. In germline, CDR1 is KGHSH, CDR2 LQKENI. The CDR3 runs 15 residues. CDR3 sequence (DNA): TGTGCCAGCTCACTCCGGCAGGCGGTTGGCACTGAAGCTTTCTTT. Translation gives CASSLRQAVGTEAFF.

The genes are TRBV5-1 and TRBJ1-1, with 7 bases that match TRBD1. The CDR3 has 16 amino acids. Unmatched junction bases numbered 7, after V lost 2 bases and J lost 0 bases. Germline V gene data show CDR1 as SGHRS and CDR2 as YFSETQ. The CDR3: CASSFNQGVMNTEAFF. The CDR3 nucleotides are TGCGCCAGCAGCTTTAACCAGGGGGTCATGAACACTGAAGCTTTCTTT.

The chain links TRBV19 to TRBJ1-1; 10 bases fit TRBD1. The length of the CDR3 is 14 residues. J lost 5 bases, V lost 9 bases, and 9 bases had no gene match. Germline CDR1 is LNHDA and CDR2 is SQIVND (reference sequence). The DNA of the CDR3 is TGTGCCAGCGACAGGGGGCGGTCATGGACTGAAGCTTTCTTT. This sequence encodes CASDRGRSWTEAFF.

In DNA form, the CDR3 reads TGTGCCAGCAGCCAAGGGCCGGGACAGGGGCACAATGAGCAGTTCTTC. The encoded protein is CASSQGPGQGHNEQFF. The rearrangement joins TRBV4-2 to TRBJ2-1; the match to TRBD1 covers 10 bases. The CDR3 runs 16 residues. Germline V CDR1 and CDR2: LGHNA, YNFKEQ. The V gene end was trimmed by 1 base and the J gene end by 5 bases; junction bases not matched to a gene: 5.

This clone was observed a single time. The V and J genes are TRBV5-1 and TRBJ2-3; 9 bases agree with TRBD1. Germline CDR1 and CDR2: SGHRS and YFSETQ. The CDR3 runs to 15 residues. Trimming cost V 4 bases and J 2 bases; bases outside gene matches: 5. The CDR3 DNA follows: TGCGCCAGCAGCCCATGGACAGGGGCCACAGATACGCAGTATTTT. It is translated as CASSPWTGATDTQYF.

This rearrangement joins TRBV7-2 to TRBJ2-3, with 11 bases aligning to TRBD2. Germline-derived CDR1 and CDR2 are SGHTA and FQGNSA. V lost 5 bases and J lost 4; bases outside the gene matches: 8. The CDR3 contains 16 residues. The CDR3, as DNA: TGTGCCAGCAGCCACCGTAGCGGGGGGGCCCCAGATACGCAGTATTTT. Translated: CASSHRSGGAPDTQYF.

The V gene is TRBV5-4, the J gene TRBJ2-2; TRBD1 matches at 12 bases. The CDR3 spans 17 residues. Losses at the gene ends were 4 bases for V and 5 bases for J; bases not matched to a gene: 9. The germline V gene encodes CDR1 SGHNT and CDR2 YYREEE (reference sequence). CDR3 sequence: CASSHPGQGARTGELFF. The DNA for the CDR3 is TGTGCCAGCAGCCATCCGGGACAGGGGGCCCGGACCGGGGAGCTGTTTTTT.

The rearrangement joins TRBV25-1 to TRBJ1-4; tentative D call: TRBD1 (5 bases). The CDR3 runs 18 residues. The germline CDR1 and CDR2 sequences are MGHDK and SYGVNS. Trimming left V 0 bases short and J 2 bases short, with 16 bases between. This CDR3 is CASSEYRGYGATNEKLFF. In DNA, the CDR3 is TGTGCCAGCAGTGAATATCGGGGGTATGGGGCCACTAATGAAAAACTGTTTTTT.

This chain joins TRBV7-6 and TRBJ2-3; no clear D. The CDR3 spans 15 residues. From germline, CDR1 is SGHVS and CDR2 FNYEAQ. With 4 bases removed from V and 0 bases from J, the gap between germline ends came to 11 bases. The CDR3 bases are TGTGCCAGCAGCTCATCGGGCCTTAGCACAGATACGCAGTATTTT. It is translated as CASSSSGLSTDTQYF.

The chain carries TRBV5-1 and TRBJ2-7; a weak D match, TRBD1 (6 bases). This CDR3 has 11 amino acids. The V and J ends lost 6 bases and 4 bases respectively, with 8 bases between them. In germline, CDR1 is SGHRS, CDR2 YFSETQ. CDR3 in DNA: TGCGCCAGCAAGGGGGAGTACGAGCAGTACTTC. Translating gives CASKGEYEQYF. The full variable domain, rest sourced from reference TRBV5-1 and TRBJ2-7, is KAGVTQTPRYLIKTRGQQVTLSCSPISGHRSVSWYQQTPGQGLQFLFEYFSETQRNKGNFPGRFSGRQFSNSRSEMNVSTLELGDSALYLCASKGEYEQYFGPGTRLTVT.

The CDR3 is CASSLLGSTYTQYF. CDR3 in DNA: TGTGCCAGCAGCTTATTGGGTAGCACTTATACGCAGTATTTT. The chain recombines TRBV7-3 with TRBJ2-3; D is unresolved. With 2 bases removed from V and 7 bases from J, the gap between germline ends came to 13 bases. The germline V gene encodes CDR1 SGHTA and CDR2 FQGTGA. The CDR3 length is 14 residues.

The CDR3 sequence is CASSEQGAGNTIYF. The CDR3 DNA sequence: TGCGCCAGCAGCGAACAGGGGGCAGGAAACACCATATATTTT. The chain carries TRBV5-1 and TRBJ1-3; 9 bases line up with TRBD1. CDR3 length: 14 residues. Germline V gene lookup returns CDR1 SGHRS and CDR2 YFSETQ. J lost 4 bases, V lost 4 bases, and 3 bases had no gene match.

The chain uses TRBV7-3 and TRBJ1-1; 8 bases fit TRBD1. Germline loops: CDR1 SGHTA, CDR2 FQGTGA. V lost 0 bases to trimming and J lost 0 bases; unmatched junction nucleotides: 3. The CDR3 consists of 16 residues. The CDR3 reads CASSLTADRVNTEAFF. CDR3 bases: TGTGCCAGCAGCTTAACCGCGGACAGGGTGAACACTGAAGCTTTCTTT.

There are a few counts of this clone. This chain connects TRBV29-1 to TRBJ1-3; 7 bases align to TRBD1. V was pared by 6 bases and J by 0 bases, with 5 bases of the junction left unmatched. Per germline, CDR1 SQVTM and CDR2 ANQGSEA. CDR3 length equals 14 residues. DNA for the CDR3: TGCAGCGTAGAGGGACAGATCTCTGGAAACACCATATATTTT. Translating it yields CSVEGQISGNTIYF.

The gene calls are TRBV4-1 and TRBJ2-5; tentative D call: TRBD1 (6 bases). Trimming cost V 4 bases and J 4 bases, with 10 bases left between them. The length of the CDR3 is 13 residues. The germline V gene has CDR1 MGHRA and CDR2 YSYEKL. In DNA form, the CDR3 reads TGCGCCAGCAGCCCCGGGACACTAGAGACCCAGTACTTC. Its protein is CASSPGTLETQYF.

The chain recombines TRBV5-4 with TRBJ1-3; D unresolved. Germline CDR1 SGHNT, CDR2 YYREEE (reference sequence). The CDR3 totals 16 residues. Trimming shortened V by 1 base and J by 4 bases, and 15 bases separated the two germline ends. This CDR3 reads CASSLTVTNGGNTIYF. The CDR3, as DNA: TGTGCCAGCAGCTTGACAGTCACGAACGGAGGAAACACCATATATTTT.

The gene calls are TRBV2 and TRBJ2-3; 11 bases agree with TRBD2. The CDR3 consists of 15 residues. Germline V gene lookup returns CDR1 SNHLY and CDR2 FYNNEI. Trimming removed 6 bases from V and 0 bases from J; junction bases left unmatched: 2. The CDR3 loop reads CASSGTSGSTDTQYF. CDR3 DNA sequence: TGTGCCAGCAGCGGGACTAGCGGAAGCACAGATACGCAGTATTTT.

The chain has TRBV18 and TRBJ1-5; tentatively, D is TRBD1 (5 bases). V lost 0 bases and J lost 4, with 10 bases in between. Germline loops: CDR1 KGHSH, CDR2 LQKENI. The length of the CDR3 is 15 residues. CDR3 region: CASSPPGVLNQPQHF. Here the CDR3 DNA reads TGTGCCAGCTCACCACCGGGGGTATTAAATCAGCCCCAGCATTTT. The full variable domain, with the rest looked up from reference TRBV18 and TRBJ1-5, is NAGVMQNPRHLVRRRGQEARLRCSPMKGHSHVYWYRQLPEEGLKFMVYLQKENIIDESGMPKERFSAEFPKEGPSILRIQQVVRGDSAAYFCASSPPGVLNQPQHFGDGTRLSIL.

The CDR3 DNA is TGTGCCAGCAGGACGAGCGGGTATTGGAACACTGAAGCTTTCTTT. Encoded protein: CASRTSGYWNTEAFF. V and J are TRBV6-5 and TRBJ1-1; no firm D call. This CDR3 region has 15 residues. Trimming removed 6 bases at V and 1 base at J, with 15 bases between. The germline V gene has CDR1 MNHEY and CDR2 SVGAGI.

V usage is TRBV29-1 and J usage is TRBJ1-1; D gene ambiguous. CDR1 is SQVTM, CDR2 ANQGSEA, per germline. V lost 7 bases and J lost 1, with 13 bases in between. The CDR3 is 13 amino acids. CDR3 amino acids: CSARTDANTEAFF. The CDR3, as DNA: TGCAGCGCGCGGACTGACGCGAACACTGAAGCTTTCTTT.

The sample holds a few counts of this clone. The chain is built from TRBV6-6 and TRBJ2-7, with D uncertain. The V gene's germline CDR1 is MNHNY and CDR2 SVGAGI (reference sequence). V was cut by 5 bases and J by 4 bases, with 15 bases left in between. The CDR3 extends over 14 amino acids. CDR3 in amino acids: CASSPRTDSYEQYF. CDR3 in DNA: TGTGCCAGCAGTCCCCGGACGGATTCTTACGAGCAGTACTTC.

CDR3 amino acids: CASSSTASWGTDTQYF. The CDR3 DNA follows: TGTGCCAGCAGCTCCACAGCCTCCTGGGGCACAGATACGCAGTATTTT. The chain employs TRBV5-4 and TRBJ2-3; D uncertain. With 3 bases removed from V and 1 base from J, the gap between germline ends came to 15 bases. Germline V gene lookup returns CDR1 SGHNT and CDR2 YYREEE (reference sequence). This CDR3 comprises 16 residues.